The rows below give T cell receptor beta chains drawn from one sample of a study of cytomegalovirus exposure and HLA in healthy donors. Assay: immunoSEQ multiplex PCR; the TCRdb copy retains only in-frame clones and omits some. The table records some 180,000 clones, 77% of them present only once. The specimen was PBMCs. Receptors originate from a man aged 18-30 years in good health and CMV-seronegative. Both conserved end residues are part of each CDR3. D genes are given only for firm matches. Some rows mark clone size as missing; the rest say once, few, many or name a class of expanded clone.

cdr3_aa cdr3_nt v_call cdr3_length d_call clone_size j_call
CASSLSGGAADTQYF TGTGCTAGCAGCCTTAGCGGGGGGGCGGCAGATACGCAGTATTTT TRBV7-7 15 TRBD2 NA TRBJ2-3
CASSQPDRGSEKLFF TGCGCCAGCAGCCAACCGGACAGGGGATCCGAAAAACTGTTTTTT TRBV4-3 15 TRBD1 NA TRBJ1-4
CASSYGASGFGKTQYF TGTGCCAGCAGTTACGGGGCTAGCGGGTTTGGAAAGACCCAGTACTTC TRBV6-5 16 TRBD2 NA TRBJ2-5
CASSQDREGALEKLFF TGCGCCAGCAGCCAAGATCGGGAGGGAGCATTGGAAAAACTGTTTTTT TRBV4-3 16 NA NA TRBJ1-4
CASSSPGLAGGNEQFF TGTGCCAGCAGCTCCCCGGGACTAGCGGGTGGAAATGAGCAGTTCTTC TRBV7-2 16 TRBD2 NA TRBJ2-1
CASSYSQRPYNEQFF TGTGCCAGCAGTTACTCCCAGCGTCCCTACAATGAGCAGTTCTTC TRBV6-5 15 NA NA TRBJ2-1
CATSRGGLAGMTYNEQFF TGTGCCACCAGCAGAGGGGGACTAGCGGGCATGACCTACAATGAGCAGTTCTTC TRBV15 18 TRBD2 NA TRBJ2-1
CASSPVRQSATNEKLFF TGTGCCAGCTCACCCGTCAGGCAGTCGGCAACTAATGAAAAACTGTTTTTT TRBV18 17 NA NA TRBJ1-4
CASSLGSGSPYEQYF TGCGCCAGCAGCTTGGGAAGCGGGAGCCCCTACGAGCAGTACTTC TRBV5-1 15 TRBD2 NA TRBJ2-7
CASSVGAGPGEETQYF TGTGCCAGCAGCGTAGGGGCGGGACCGGGGGAGGAGACCCAGTACTTC TRBV9 16 NA NA TRBJ2-5
CASSPGTGAYEQYF TGTGCCAGCAGCCCAGGGACGGGGGCCTACGAGCAGTACTTC TRBV13 14 NA NA TRBJ2-7
CASSFFRDTQAFF TGTGCCAGCAGCTTCTTTCGGGACACCCAAGCTTTCTTT TRBV11-3 13 NA NA TRBJ1-1
CASRHRGLNTEAFF TGTGCCAGCAGGCACAGGGGATTGAACACTGAAGCTTTCTTT TRBV2 14 TRBD1 once TRBJ1-1
CASSYKDINQPQHF TGTGCCAGCAGTTACAAGGACATTAATCAGCCCCAGCATTTT TRBV6-6 14 NA NA TRBJ1-5
CASSVDSGRASRTDTQYF TGTGCCAGCAGCGTAGATAGCGGGAGGGCCTCCCGCACAGATACGCAGTATTTT TRBV9 18 TRBD2 NA TRBJ2-3
CASSPVGVPYEQYF TGCGCCAGCTCCCCAGTAGGGGTTCCCTACGAGCAGTACTTC TRBV5-1 14 NA NA TRBJ2-7
CASRTGLRNTEAFF TGTGCCAGCAGAACAGGGCTACGGAACACTGAAGCTTTCTTT TRBV27 14 NA few TRBJ1-1
CASSQDRGPQLGYTF TGCGCCAGCAGCCAAGATAGGGGGCCCCAACTCGGCTACACCTTC TRBV4-3 15 TRBD1 NA TRBJ1-2
CASSPRTEGTGNTIYF TGTGCCAGCAGCCCCCGCACCGAGGGCACTGGAAACACCATATATTTT TRBV9 16 NA NA TRBJ1-3
CSVADSSSYGYTF TGCAGCGTAGCGGACAGTAGTAGTTATGGCTACACCTTC TRBV29-1 13 NA NA TRBJ1-2
CASSPLDTAYEQYF TGTGCCAGCTCACCACTCGACACTGCCTACGAGCAGTACTTC TRBV18 14 NA NA TRBJ2-7
CSAEDRSYEQYF TGCAGCGCCGAGGACAGATCCTACGAGCAGTACTTC TRBV29-1 12 NA NA TRBJ2-7
CASRTSENTGELFF TGTGCCAGCAGAACTAGCGAGAACACCGGGGAGCTGTTTTTT TRBV7-8 14 TRBD2 few TRBJ2-2
CASSQSGTSGRATGELFF TGTGCCAGCAGCCAATCCGGGACTAGCGGGAGGGCCACCGGGGAGCTGTTTTTT TRBV16 18 TRBD2 NA TRBJ2-2
CASKLDRERNQPQHF TGTGCCAGCAAGTTGGACAGGGAACGCAATCAGCCCCAGCATTTT TRBV2 15 TRBD1 NA TRBJ1-5
CASSHPPRTGSGEQYF TGTGCCAGCAGCCACCCCCCACGGACAGGGTCTGGCGAGCAGTACTTC TRBV7-9 16 TRBD1 few TRBJ2-7
CASSQGVSASEYNEQFF TGCGCCAGCAGCCAAGGAGTCTCCGCTAGCGAGTACAATGAGCAGTTCTTC TRBV4-3 17 NA few TRBJ2-1
CASSTGTGYEQYF TGTGCCAGCAGCACCGGGACAGGCTACGAGCAGTACTTC TRBV11-2 13 TRBD1 once TRBJ2-7
CASSRGYEQYF TGTGCCAGCAGCAGGGGGTACGAGCAGTACTTC TRBV6-6 11 TRBD1 NA TRBJ2-7
CASSLSPRAQDEQYF TGTGCCAGCAGCTTGTCGCCCAGGGCACAGGACGAGCAGTACTTC TRBV5-6 15 NA NA TRBJ2-7
CASRLDRGRFEQYF TGTGCCAGCAGACTGGACAGGGGGCGGTTTGAGCAGTACTTC TRBV11-2 14 TRBD1 NA TRBJ2-7
CASSISSGGFHEQFF TGTGCCAGCAGCATTTCTAGCGGGGGGTTCCATGAGCAGTTCTTC TRBV7-9 15 TRBD2 NA TRBJ2-1
CASSWTSGTQYF TGCGCCAGCAGCTGGACTAGCGGGACGCAGTATTTT TRBV5-1 12 TRBD2 few TRBJ2-3
CASSIREKLFF TGTGCCAGTAGTATACGGGAAAAACTGTTTTTT TRBV19 11 NA NA TRBJ1-4
CAWRVSTGKTYGYTF TGTGCCTGGAGAGTATCGACAGGGAAGACCTATGGCTACACCTTC TRBV30 15 TRBD1 NA TRBJ1-2
CASSTGTGDPANTGELFF TGTGCCAGCAGTACCGGGACAGGGGACCCTGCGAACACCGGGGAGCTGTTTTTT TRBV27 18 TRBD1 once TRBJ2-2
CASSLLVWDRVSGANVLTF TGTGCCAGCAGCTTATTAGTATGGGACAGGGTCTCTGGGGCCAACGTCCTGACTTTC TRBV7-2 19 TRBD1 NA TRBJ2-6
CATSPRGSPYNKQFF TGTGCCACCAGCCCCCGGGGGAGCCCTTACAATAAGCAGTTCTTC TRBV15 15 NA NA TRBJ2-1
CASSYRSGGATGELFF TGTGCCAGCAGTTACAGGAGCGGGGGGGCCACCGGGGAGCTGTTTTTT TRBV6-5 16 TRBD2 NA TRBJ2-2
CAGPGTASGELFF TGTGCCGGGCCCGGGACAGCTTCCGGGGAGCTGTTTTTT TRBV6-5 13 TRBD1 NA TRBJ2-2
CASSASPGTGGYEQYF TGTGCCAGCAGTGCAAGTCCCGGGACAGGGGGTTACGAGCAGTACTTC TRBV25-1 16 TRBD1 NA TRBJ2-7